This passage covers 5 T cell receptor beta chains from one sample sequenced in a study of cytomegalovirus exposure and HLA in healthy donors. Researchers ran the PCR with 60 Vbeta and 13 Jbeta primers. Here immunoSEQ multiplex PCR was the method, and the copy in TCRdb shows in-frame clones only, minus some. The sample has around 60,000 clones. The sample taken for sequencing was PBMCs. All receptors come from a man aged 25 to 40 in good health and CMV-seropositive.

CDR3 nucleotides: TGTGCCAGCAGCTTAGGAATGACAGCGATCTACGAGCAGTACTTC. Amino acid sequence: CASSLGMTAIYEQYF. V usage is TRBV7-2 and J usage is TRBJ2-7; D may be TRBD1 (5 bases). The V end lost 1 base, the J end lost 3 bases, and 13 bases lay between the germline ends. The V gene's germline CDR1 is SGHTA and CDR2 FQGNSA. This CDR3 is 15 amino acids long.

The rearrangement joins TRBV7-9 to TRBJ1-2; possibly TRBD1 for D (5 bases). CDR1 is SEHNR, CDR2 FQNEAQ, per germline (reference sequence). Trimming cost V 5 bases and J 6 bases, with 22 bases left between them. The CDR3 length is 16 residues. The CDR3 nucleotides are TGTGCCAGCAGCAAGTCTCGTTCAGTGGGGGGGGATGGCTACACCTTC. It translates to CASSKSRSVGGDGYTF.

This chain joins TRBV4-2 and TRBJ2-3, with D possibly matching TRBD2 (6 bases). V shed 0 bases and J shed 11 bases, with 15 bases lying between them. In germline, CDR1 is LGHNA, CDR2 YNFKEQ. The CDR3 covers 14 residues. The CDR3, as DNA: TGTGCCAGCAGCCAAGAACAACGGGGGAGTAAGCAGTATTTT. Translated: CASSQEQRGSKQYF.

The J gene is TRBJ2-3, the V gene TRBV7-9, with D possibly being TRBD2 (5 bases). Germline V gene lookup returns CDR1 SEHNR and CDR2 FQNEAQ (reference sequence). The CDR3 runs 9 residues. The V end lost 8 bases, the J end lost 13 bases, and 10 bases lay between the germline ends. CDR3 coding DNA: TGTGCCAGCGCGGGTGAGGAGTATTTT. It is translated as CASAGEEYF.

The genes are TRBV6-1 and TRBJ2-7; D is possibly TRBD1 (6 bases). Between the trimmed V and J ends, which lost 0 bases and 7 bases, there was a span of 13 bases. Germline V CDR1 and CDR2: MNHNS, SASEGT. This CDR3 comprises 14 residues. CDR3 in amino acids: CASSEAGTPLEQYF. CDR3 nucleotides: TGTGCCAGCAGTGAAGCTGGGACACCGTTGGAGCAGTACTTC.